A single sample gave rise to the 2 T cell receptor beta chains below, sequenced in a study of blood T cell repertoires in COVID-19. Sequencing used immunoSEQ multiplex PCR; TCRdb keeps in-frame clones, though not all of them. The sample lists about 310,000 clones; roughly 89% were seen once. Material: PBMCs or T cells enriched from blood (not recorded which). Receptors were obtained from a woman aged 18 to 35 who had recovered from COVID-19.

This clone occurred once. V and J are TRBV7-2 and TRBJ1-4, with 8 bases identical to TRBD1. The ends lost 5 bases at V and 6 bases at J; junction bases unmatched: 2. CDR3 size: 13 residues. Per germline, CDR1 SGHTA and CDR2 FQGNSA. CDR3 nucleotides: TGTGCCAGCAGCCCGGGACAGGATGAAAAACTGTTTTTT. It specifies CASSPGQDEKLFF.

The V call is TRBV4-3, the J call TRBJ2-5; perhaps TRBD2 as D (7 bases). Trimming took 3 bases from V and 5 from J, leaving 19 bases between them. The V gene's germline CDR1 is LGHNA and CDR2 YSLEER. This CDR3 has 16 amino acids. CDR3 sequence reads: CASSHHPGGEAETQYF. The CDR3 nucleotides read TGCGCCAGCAGCCATCACCCGGGGGGCGAGGCGGAGACCCAGTACTTC.